This T cell receptor beta chain was retrieved from a study of blood T cell repertoires in COVID-19. Whole-study context: Acute and convalescent COVID-19 samples came from the United States, Italy and Spain. Sample material is recorded as cDNA or gDNA derived from T cells, B-cell-depleted T cells, or PBMCs.

The Seattle site enrolled patients during active infection and followed them longitudinally. Trimming removed 5 bases from V and 2 bases from J, with 21 bases in between. The CDR3 spans 17 residues. The V gene's germline CDR1 is SGHVS and CDR2 FQNEAQ. Some clones are missing from TCRdb's copy, which holds only in-frame ones; the method was immunoSEQ multiplex PCR. Here the sample spans fewer than 300,000 clones, roughly 90% being singletons. Sequencing was done on a sample of peripheral blood. The TCR was taken from a woman aged 25-40 years with COVID-19, enrolled during active disease. The V call is TRBV7-8, the J call TRBJ1-2; D is possibly TRBD1 (6 bases). CDR3 sequence reads: CASSPRGSITGNYGYTF. The CDR3 DNA reads as TGTGCCAGCAGCCCCAGGGGTTCCATTACAGGGAACTATGGCTACACCTTC. Using reference TRBV7-8 and TRBJ1-2 for the parts outside the CDR3, the full variable domain is GAGVSQSPRYKVAKRGQDVALRCDPISGHVSLFWYQQALGQGPEFLTYFQNEAQLDKSGLPSDRFFAERPEGSVSTLKIQRTQQEDSAVYLCASSPRGSITGNYGYTFGSGTRLTVV.